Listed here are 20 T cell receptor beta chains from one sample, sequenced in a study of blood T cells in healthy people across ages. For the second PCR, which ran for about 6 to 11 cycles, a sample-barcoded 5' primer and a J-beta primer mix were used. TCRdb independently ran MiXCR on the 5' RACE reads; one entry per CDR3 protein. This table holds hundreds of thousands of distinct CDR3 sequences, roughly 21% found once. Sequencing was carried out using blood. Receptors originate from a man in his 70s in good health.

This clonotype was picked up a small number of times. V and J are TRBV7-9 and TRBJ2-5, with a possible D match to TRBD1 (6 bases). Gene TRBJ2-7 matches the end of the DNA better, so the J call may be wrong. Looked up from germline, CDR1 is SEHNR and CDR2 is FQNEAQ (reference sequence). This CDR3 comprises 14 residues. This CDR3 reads CASSRTERIYEQYF. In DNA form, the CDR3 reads TGTGCCAGCAGCCGGACAGAAAGAATCTACGAGCAGTACTTC.

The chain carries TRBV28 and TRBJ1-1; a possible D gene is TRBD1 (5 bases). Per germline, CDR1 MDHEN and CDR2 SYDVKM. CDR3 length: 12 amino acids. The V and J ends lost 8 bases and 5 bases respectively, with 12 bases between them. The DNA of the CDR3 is TGTGCCAGCCTTGGAGGGGCAACTGAAGCTTTCTTT. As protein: CASLGGATEAFF.

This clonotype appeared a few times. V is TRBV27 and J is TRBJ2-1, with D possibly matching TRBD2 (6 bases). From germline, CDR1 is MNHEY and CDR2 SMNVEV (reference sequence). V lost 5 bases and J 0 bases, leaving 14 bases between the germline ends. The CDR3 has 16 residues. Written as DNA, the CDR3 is TGTGCCAGCAGTCTCTCCAGGGACTTCTCCTACAATGAGCAGTTCTTC. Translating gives CASSLSRDFSYNEQFF.

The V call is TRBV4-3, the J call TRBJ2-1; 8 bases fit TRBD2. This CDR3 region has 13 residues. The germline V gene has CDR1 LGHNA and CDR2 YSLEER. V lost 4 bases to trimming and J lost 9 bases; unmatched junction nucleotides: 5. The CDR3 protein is CASSPISGAEQFF. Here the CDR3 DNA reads TGCGCCAGCAGCCCAATTAGCGGGGCTGAGCAGTTCTTC.

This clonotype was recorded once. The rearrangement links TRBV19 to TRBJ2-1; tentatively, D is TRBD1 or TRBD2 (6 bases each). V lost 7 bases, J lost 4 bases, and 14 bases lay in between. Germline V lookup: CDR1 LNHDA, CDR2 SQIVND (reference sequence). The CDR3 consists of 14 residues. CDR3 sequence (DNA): TGTGCCAGTAACGGGAGAGGACAGTACAATGAGCAGTTCTTC. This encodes CASNGRGQYNEQFF.

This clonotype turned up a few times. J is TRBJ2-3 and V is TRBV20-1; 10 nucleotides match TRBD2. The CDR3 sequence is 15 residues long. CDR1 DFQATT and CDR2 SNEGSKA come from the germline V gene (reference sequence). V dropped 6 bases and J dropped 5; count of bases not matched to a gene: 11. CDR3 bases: TGCAGTGCCCCCCATAGCGGGAGGCCCGAAGATACGCAGTATTTT. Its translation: CSAPHSGRPEDTQYF.

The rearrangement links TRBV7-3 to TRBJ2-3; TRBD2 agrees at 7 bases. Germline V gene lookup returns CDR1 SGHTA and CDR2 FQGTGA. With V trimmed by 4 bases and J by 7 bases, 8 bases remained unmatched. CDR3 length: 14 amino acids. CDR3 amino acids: CASSSSGRAHTQYF. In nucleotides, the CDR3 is TGTGCCAGCAGCTCTAGCGGACGGGCTCATACGCAGTATTTT.

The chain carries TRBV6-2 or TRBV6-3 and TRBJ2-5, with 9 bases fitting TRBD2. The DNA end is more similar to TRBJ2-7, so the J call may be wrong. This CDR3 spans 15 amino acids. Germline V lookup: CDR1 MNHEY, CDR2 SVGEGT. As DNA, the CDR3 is TGTGCCAGCAGCTTCCTGACTAGCGGACCCTACGAGCAGTACTTC. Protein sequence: CASSFLTSGPYEQYF.

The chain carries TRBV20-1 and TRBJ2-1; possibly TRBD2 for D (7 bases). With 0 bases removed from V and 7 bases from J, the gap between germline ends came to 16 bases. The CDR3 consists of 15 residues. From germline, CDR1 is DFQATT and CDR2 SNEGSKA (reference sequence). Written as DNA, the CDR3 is TGCAGTGCTAGAGATGGCGGGGGCGGTACAAATGAGCAGTTCTTC. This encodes CSARDGGGGTNEQFF.

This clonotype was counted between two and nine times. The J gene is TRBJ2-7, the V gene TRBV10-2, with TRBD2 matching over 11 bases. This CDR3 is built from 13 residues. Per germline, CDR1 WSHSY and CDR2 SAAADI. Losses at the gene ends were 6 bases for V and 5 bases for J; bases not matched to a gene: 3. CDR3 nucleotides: TGCGCCAGCAGGGTGGGACTAGCGGACGAGCAGTACTTC. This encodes CASRVGLADEQYF.

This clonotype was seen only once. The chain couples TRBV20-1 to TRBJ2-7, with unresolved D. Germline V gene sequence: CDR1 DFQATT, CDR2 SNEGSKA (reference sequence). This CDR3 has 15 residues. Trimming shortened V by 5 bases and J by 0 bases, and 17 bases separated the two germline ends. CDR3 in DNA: TGCAGTGCTGTGGACCGAAGACTGGGCTCCTACGAGCAGTACTTC. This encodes CSAVDRRLGSYEQYF.

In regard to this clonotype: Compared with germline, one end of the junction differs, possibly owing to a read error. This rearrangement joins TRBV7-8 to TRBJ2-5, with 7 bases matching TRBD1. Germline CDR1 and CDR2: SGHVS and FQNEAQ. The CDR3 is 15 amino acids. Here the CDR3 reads CACSYTGANQETQYF. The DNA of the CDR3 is TGTGCCTGCAGCTACACAGGGGCCAACCAAGAGACCCAGTACTTC.

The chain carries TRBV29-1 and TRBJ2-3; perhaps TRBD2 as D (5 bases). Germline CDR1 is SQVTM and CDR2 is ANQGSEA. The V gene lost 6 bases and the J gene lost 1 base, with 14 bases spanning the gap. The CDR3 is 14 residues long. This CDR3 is CSVSGSARTDTQYF. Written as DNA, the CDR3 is TGCAGCGTATCCGGTAGCGCCCGCACAGATACGCAGTATTTT.

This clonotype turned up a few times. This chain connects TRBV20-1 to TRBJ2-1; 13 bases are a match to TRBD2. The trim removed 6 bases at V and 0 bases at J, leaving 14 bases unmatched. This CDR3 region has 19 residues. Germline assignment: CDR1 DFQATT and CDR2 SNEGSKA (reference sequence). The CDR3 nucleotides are TGCAGTGCCCCACCCACGAGACTAGCGGGAGGATACTCCTACAATGAGCAGTTCTTC. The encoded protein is CSAPPTRLAGGYSYNEQFF.

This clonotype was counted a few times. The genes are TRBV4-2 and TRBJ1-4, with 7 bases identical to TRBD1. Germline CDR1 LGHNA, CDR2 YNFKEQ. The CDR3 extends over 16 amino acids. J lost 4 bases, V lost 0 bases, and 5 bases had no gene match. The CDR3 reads CASSQELGTDNEKLFF. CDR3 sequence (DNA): TGTGCCAGCAGCCAAGAGTTGGGGACAGATAATGAAAAACTGTTTTTT.

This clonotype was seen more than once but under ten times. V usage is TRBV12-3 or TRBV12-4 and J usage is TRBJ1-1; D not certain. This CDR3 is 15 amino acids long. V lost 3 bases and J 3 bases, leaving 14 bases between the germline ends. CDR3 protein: CASSLGIGSYTEAFF. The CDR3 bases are TGTGCCAGCAGTTTGGGAATTGGGTCTTACACTGAAGCTTTCTTT.

CDR3 in amino acids: CASSYGGVAYEQYF. The CDR3 DNA reads TGTGCCAGCAGTTATGGGGGAGTGGCATACGAGCAGTACTTC. The chain uses TRBV6-2 or TRBV6-3 and TRBJ2-5; D assignment may be TRBD1 or TRBD2 (5 bases each). The J call could be wrong; TRBJ2-7 is a better fit for the DNA end. From germline, CDR1 is MNHEY and CDR2 SVGEGT. This CDR3 is built from 14 residues.

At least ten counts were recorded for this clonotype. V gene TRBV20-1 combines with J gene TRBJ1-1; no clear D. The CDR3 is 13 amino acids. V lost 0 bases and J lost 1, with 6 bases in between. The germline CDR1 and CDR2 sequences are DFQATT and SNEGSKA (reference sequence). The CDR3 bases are TGCAGTGCTAGAGATTCTAAGAACACTGAAGCTTTCTTT. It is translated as CSARDSKNTEAFF.

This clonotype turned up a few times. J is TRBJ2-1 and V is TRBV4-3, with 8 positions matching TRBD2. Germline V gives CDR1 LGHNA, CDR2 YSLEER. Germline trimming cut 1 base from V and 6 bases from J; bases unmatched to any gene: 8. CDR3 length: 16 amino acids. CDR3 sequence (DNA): TGCGCCAGCAGCCAAGGGGCAGCGGGAGACGTCAATGAGCAGTTCTTC. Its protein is CASSQGAAGDVNEQFF.

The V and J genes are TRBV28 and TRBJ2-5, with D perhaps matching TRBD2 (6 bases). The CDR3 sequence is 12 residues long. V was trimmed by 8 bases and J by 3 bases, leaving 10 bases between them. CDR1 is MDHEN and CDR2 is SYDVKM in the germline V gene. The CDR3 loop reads CASVGGEETQYF. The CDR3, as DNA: TGTGCCAGCGTGGGAGGAGAAGAGACCCAGTACTTC.